Listed below are T cell receptor beta chains from one sample, sequenced in a study of T cell responses to AZD1222 COVID-19 vaccine. The method was immunoSEQ multiplex PCR; TCRdb's version includes in-frame clones alone and lacks a portion of them. The sample holds 100,000 to 150,000 clones, roughly 92% seen once. The sample in question was peripheral blood, obtained on day 0 of AZD1222 vaccination. These receptors were obtained from an adult in good health. Both conserved end residues are part of each CDR3. D genes are given only for firm matches. Where a row states a size, it is once, few, many or the class of an expanded clone; other rows omit it.

d_call: .; clone_size: .; j_call: TRBJ1-1; v_call: TRBV14; cdr3_nt: TGTGCCAGCAGCCAAGTACGTGTTGGGAGGAACACTGAAGCTTTCTTT; cdr3_aa: CASSQVRVGRNTEAFF
d_call: .; clone_size: .; j_call: TRBJ2-2; v_call: TRBV5-8; cdr3_nt: TGTGCCAGCAGCTTGGTACGAGGGGTCACCGGGGAGCTGTTTTTT; cdr3_aa: CASSLVRGVTGELFF
d_call: .; clone_size: .; j_call: TRBJ1-2; v_call: TRBV28; cdr3_nt: TGTGCCAGCAGTATCCAATCGGGGTTCTATGGCTACACCTTC; cdr3_aa: CASSIQSGFYGYTF
d_call: TRBD2; clone_size: .; j_call: TRBJ2-2; v_call: TRBV2; cdr3_nt: TGTGCCAGCACCAAAACTAGCGGATGGGGGAACACCGGGGAGCTGTTTTTT; cdr3_aa: CASTKTSGWGNTGELFF
d_call: .; clone_size: once; j_call: TRBJ1-6; v_call: TRBV9; cdr3_nt: TGTGCCAGCAGCGTTGGACCACTTAATTCACCCCTCCACTTT; cdr3_aa: CASSVGPLNSPLHF
d_call: .; clone_size: .; j_call: TRBJ1-2; v_call: TRBV7-2; cdr3_nt: TGTGCCAGCAGCTTAGTGTTCCCCCTGGAAACGGGCTATGGCTACACCTTC; cdr3_aa: CASSLVFPLETGYGYTF
d_call: TRBD2; clone_size: .; j_call: TRBJ2-3; v_call: TRBV4-3; cdr3_nt: TGCGCCAGCAGCCAAGCCTCTACTAGCGGGAGGACCACAGATACGCAGTATTTT; cdr3_aa: CASSQASTSGRTTDTQYF
d_call: TRBD2; clone_size: .; j_call: TRBJ2-2; v_call: TRBV7-9; cdr3_nt: TGTGCCAGCACGAACACCCTAGCGGGATACACCGGGGAGCTGTTTTTT; cdr3_aa: CASTNTLAGYTGELFF
d_call: .; clone_size: once; j_call: TRBJ2-3; v_call: TRBV9; cdr3_nt: TGTGCCAGCAGCGCAGGGGTAACTAGCACAGATACGCAGTATTTT; cdr3_aa: CASSAGVTSTDTQYF
d_call: .; clone_size: .; j_call: TRBJ1-1; v_call: TRBV5-4; cdr3_nt: TGTGCCAGCAGCCCGGCGGGGAGCACTGAAGCTTTCTTT; cdr3_aa: CASSPAGSTEAFF
d_call: TRBD1; clone_size: .; j_call: TRBJ1-1; v_call: TRBV5-4; cdr3_nt: TGTGCCAGCAGCCCCGGGACAGGGAGGAACACTGAAGCTTTCTTT; cdr3_aa: CASSPGTGRNTEAFF
d_call: .; clone_size: once; j_call: TRBJ1-6; v_call: TRBV12-3/TRBV12-4; cdr3_nt: TGTGCCAGCAGTTTAAATTCACCCCTCCACTTT; cdr3_aa: CASSLNSPLHF
d_call: .; clone_size: .; j_call: TRBJ1-1; v_call: TRBV20-1; cdr3_nt: TGCAGTGCTAGAGGTTCGGGCTGGGCTCCGTTT; cdr3_aa: CSARGSGWAPF
d_call: .; clone_size: .; j_call: TRBJ2-7; v_call: TRBV5-1; cdr3_nt: TGCGCCAGCAGCCGGCTTGTTGGGCAGAACTACGAGCAGTACTTC; cdr3_aa: CASSRLVGQNYEQYF
d_call: TRBD2; clone_size: .; j_call: TRBJ2-2; v_call: TRBV27; cdr3_nt: TGTGCCAGCAGATGGAGCGGGACGAACACCGGGGAGCTGTTTTTT; cdr3_aa: CASRWSGTNTGELFF
d_call: .; clone_size: .; j_call: TRBJ2-7; v_call: TRBV5-4; cdr3_nt: TGTGCCAGCAGCCTCTGGCCGCAGGACTACGAGCAGTACTTC; cdr3_aa: CASSLWPQDYEQYF
d_call: TRBD1; clone_size: .; j_call: TRBJ2-1; v_call: TRBV7-8; cdr3_nt: TGTGCCAGCAGTCAATCTGACAGGGGGCCCTACAATGAGCAGTTCTTC; cdr3_aa: CASSQSDRGPYNEQFF
d_call: TRBD1; clone_size: .; j_call: TRBJ1-1; v_call: TRBV5-1; cdr3_nt: TGCGCCAGCCTAGGGGGCCCGAACACTGAAGCTTTCTTT; cdr3_aa: CASLGGPNTEAFF
d_call: .; clone_size: .; j_call: TRBJ2-7; v_call: TRBV7-2; cdr3_nt: TGTGCCAGCAGCTTAGTGCGGACGACCTACGAGCAGTACTTC; cdr3_aa: CASSLVRTTYEQYF
d_call: TRBD1; clone_size: .; j_call: TRBJ2-1; v_call: TRBV7-9; cdr3_nt: TGTGCCAGCAGCCCCCAGATGCCTGGACAGGGGGCCTACAATGAGCAGTTCTTC; cdr3_aa: CASSPQMPGQGAYNEQFF
d_call: .; clone_size: .; j_call: TRBJ2-7; v_call: TRBV9; cdr3_nt: TGTGCCAGCAGCGTAGAAAGCAGCCCCTACGAGCAGTACTTC; cdr3_aa: CASSVESSPYEQYF
d_call: TRBD1; clone_size: .; j_call: TRBJ1-4; v_call: TRBV14; cdr3_nt: TGTGCCAGCAGCGAAGGGACAGTACCTAATGAAAAACTGTTTTTT; cdr3_aa: CASSEGTVPNEKLFF
d_call: TRBD1; clone_size: .; j_call: TRBJ2-6; v_call: TRBV7-9; cdr3_nt: TGTGCCAGCAGCTTAGCAACAGGGGGAATAGATGGGGCCAACGTCCTGACTTTC; cdr3_aa: CASSLATGGIDGANVLTF
d_call: TRBD1; clone_size: once; j_call: TRBJ1-2; v_call: TRBV10-3; cdr3_nt: TGTGCCATCAGTGAGTCGAGAGACAGGGCTGGCTACACCTTC; cdr3_aa: CAISESRDRAGYTF
d_call: TRBD2; clone_size: .; j_call: TRBJ2-2; v_call: TRBV4-3; cdr3_nt: TGCGCCAGCAGCCAGACCAATGTAGCGGGAGGGCTCACCGGGGAGCTGTTTTTT; cdr3_aa: CASSQTNVAGGLTGELFF
d_call: .; clone_size: .; j_call: TRBJ2-3; v_call: TRBV9; cdr3_nt: TGTGCCAGCAGCGTAGCTGGGGGGAGGCGGACAGATACGCAGTATTTT; cdr3_aa: CASSVAGGRRTDTQYF
d_call: .; clone_size: once; j_call: TRBJ1-5; v_call: TRBV10-2; cdr3_nt: TGCGCCAGCAGTGAGTCGACGGTCAATCAGCCCCAGCATTTT; cdr3_aa: CASSESTVNQPQHF
d_call: .; clone_size: .; j_call: TRBJ1-2; v_call: TRBV5-5; cdr3_nt: TGTGCCAGCAGCTCGAGTTTTCAGACCCAGTATGGCTACACCTTC; cdr3_aa: CASSSSFQTQYGYTF
d_call: .; clone_size: .; j_call: TRBJ1-2; v_call: TRBV19; cdr3_nt: TGTGCCAGTAGTATATGGGCAGCCGGAGGCTACACCTTC; cdr3_aa: CASSIWAAGGYTF
d_call: TRBD1; clone_size: .; j_call: TRBJ2-7; v_call: TRBV18; cdr3_nt: TGTGCCAGCTCACCACTTGGGACAGGGAGTTCTGACGAGCAGTACTTC; cdr3_aa: CASSPLGTGSSDEQYF
d_call: .; clone_size: .; j_call: TRBJ1-5; v_call: TRBV6-5; cdr3_nt: TGTGCCAGCAGCCCCGTGGAGATTAATCAGCCCCAGCATTTT; cdr3_aa: CASSPVEINQPQHF
d_call: TRBD2; clone_size: .; j_call: TRBJ2-2; v_call: TRBV18; cdr3_nt: TGTGCCAGCTCTCAGACTAGCGGGAGGGCCCTCGGGACCGGGGAGCTGTTTTTT; cdr3_aa: CASSQTSGRALGTGELFF
d_call: TRBD1; clone_size: .; j_call: TRBJ2-7; v_call: TRBV13; cdr3_nt: TGTGCCAGCAGCTTAGCTCCTCGACAGGGCTACGAGCAGTACTTC; cdr3_aa: CASSLAPRQGYEQYF
d_call: .; clone_size: once; j_call: TRBJ2-7; v_call: TRBV7-9; cdr3_nt: TGTGCCAGCAGCCCGGAGGGGCTCTACGAGCAGTACTTC; cdr3_aa: CASSPEGLYEQYF
d_call: .; clone_size: .; j_call: TRBJ2-1; v_call: TRBV30; cdr3_nt: TGTGCCTGGAGTGTGATCGAGCATGAGCAGTTCTTC; cdr3_aa: CAWSVIEHEQFF
d_call: TRBD1; clone_size: .; j_call: TRBJ2-7; v_call: TRBV27; cdr3_nt: TGTGCCAGCCGTAGGGGGACAGCCGCCTACGAGCAGTACTTC; cdr3_aa: CASRRGTAAYEQYF
d_call: TRBD2; clone_size: .; j_call: TRBJ2-1; v_call: TRBV10-1; cdr3_nt: TGCGCCAGCAGAGGCGGGGGGACCGACAATGAGCAGTTCTTC; cdr3_aa: CASRGGGTDNEQFF